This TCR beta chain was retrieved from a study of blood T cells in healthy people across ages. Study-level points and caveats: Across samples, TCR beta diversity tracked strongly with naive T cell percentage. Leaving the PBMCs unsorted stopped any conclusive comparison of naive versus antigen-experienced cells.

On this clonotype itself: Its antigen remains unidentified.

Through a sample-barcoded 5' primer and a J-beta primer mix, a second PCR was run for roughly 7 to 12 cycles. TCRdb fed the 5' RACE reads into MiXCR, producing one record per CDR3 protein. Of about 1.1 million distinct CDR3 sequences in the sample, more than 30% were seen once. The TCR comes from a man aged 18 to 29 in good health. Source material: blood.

The DNA of the CDR3 is TGTGCCAGCAGTGAATCTGGTCACAGAGAAGCTTTCTTT. Amino acids: CASSESGHREAFF. The V and J genes are TRBV25-1 and TRBJ1-1; D unclear. The CDR3 is 13 residues long. Trimming removed 1 base at V and 8 bases at J, with 11 bases between. Germline CDR1 MGHDK, CDR2 SYGVNS.